This note documents a single T cell receptor (beta chain) sequence. Its antigen remains unidentified. The source of the sample is a study of T cell responses to AZD1222 COVID-19 vaccine. Study context: Pooled together were second doses at about 4 or about 12 weeks.

The study's findings and limits: Dominant at 160-218 and 743-854, vaccine-associated CD4 TCRs also spanned spike. Repertoire sampling happened only post peak T cell response. Seropositive AZD1222 recipients at baseline numbered only 5 or 6.

Only in-frame clones appear in the TCRdb table, and some are missing; sequencing was by immunoSEQ multiplex PCR. Among around 180,000 clones listed, approximately 90% were seen once. This CDR3 contains 24 residues. Trimming left V 1 base short and J 6 bases short, with 37 bases between. The germline V gene encodes CDR1 KGHSH and CDR2 LQKENI. Sample: peripheral blood, taken on day 0 of AZD1222 vaccination. The chain recombines TRBV18 with TRBJ1-6; possible D gene TRBD1, 5 bases. The TCR was taken from an adult in good health. This CDR3 reads CASSPLAPSRSWQGPPFSNSPLHF. The CDR3 DNA follows: TGTGCCAGCTCACCACTGGCGCCATCACGAAGTTGGCAGGGACCCCCCTTTTCTAATTCACCCCTCCACTTT.